The 18 T cell receptor beta chains in this list originate from one sample, sequenced in a study of CD8+CD57+ T cells in acquired aplastic anemia. Profiles of TCR beta VDJ and CDR3 were generated from a genomic DNA template. TCRdb independently ran MiXCR on the reads; one entry per CDR3 protein. The sample has a few hundred thousand distinct CDR3 sequences; roughly 64% are singletons. Sequencing was performed on sorted CD4+, CD8+, or CD8+CD57+ T cells (not recorded which) from PBMCs. These TCRs come from a human donor in good health, serving as a control.

As to this clonotype: At one end the junction does not follow the germline gene, possibly because of a read error. This chain links TRBV7-3 with TRBJ1-5, with D hard to call. The germline V gene has CDR1 SGHTA and CDR2 FQGTGA. This CDR3 contains 12 residues. CDR3 coding DNA: TGTGCTAGCAGCTTAAAGAATAGCAACCAGCAGTTT. It encodes CASSLKNSNQQF. Full variable domain (outside the CDR3, taken from reference TRBV7-3 and TRBJ1-5): GAGVSQTPSNKVTEKGKYVELRCDPISGHTALYWYRQSLGQGPEFLIYFQGTGAADDSGLPNDRFFAVRPEGSVSTLKIQRTERGDSAVYLCASSLKNSNQQFGDGTRLSIL.

Details on this clonotype: Here the CDR3 omits its conserved ending phenylalanine or tryptophan, so a read error is the likely source. This chain links TRBV7-9 with TRBJ1-2, with D perhaps TRBD1 (5 bases). Germline CDR1 and CDR2: SEHNR and FQNEAQ (reference sequence). This CDR3 comprises 13 residues. As DNA, the CDR3 is TGCGCCAGCAGCGGGGCGGAAACGGGATGCTACACCTAC. This codes for CASSGAETGCYTY.

This clonotype was counted ten times or more. The V and J genes are TRBV3-1 and TRBJ2-7, with a tentative D call TRBD1 (6 bases). V was clipped by 0 bases and J by 0 bases, with 15 bases between them. CDR3 length equals 17 residues. The germline V gene has CDR1 LGHDT and CDR2 YNNKEL (reference sequence). Here the CDR3 reads CASSQDAFGGISYEQYF. The CDR3 bases are TGTGCCAGCAGCCAAGATGCTTTTGGGGGCATCTCCTACGAGCAGTACTTC.

This clonotype was seen only once. This rearrangement joins TRBV4-2 to TRBJ1-2; TRBD1 aligns across 7 bases. Germline V gene data show CDR1 as LGHNA and CDR2 as YNFKEQ. J lost 8 bases, V lost 5 bases, and 11 bases had no gene match. CDR3 length: 14 amino acids. CDR3 coding DNA: TGTGCCAGCAGCGTAGAAGACAGGGTAGGGGGCTACACCTTC. Protein sequence: CASSVEDRVGGYTF.

The J gene is TRBJ1-1, the V gene TRBV9; D unclear. This CDR3 is 17 amino acids long. The V end was cut by 0 bases, the J end by 3 bases, with 18 bases between. Germline CDR1 and CDR2: SGDLS and YYNGEE. The CDR3 DNA reads as TGTGCCAGCAGCGTAGTAAATCCGGGCAGACGGGACACTGAAGCTTTCTTT. This encodes CASSVVNPGRRDTEAFF. The complete variable domain, with remaining parts taken from reference TRBV9 and TRBJ1-1, reads DSGVTQTPKHLITATGQRVTLRCSPRSGDLSVYWYQQSLDQGLQFLIQYYNGEERAKGNILERFSAQQFPDLHSELNLSSLELGDSALYFCASSVVNPGRRDTEAFFGQGTRLTVV.

This clonotype was found many times. The chain couples TRBV20-1 to TRBJ2-7; 9 bases are a match to TRBD2. From germline, CDR1 is DFQATT and CDR2 SNEGSKA (reference sequence). The trim removed 2 bases at V and 0 bases at J, leaving 14 bases unmatched. CDR3 length: 18 residues. The CDR3 nucleotides are TGCAGTGCTAGACGTTGGGGTAGCGGGGGCCCGAGCTCCTACGAGCAGTACTTC. Amino acid sequence: CSARRWGSGGPSSYEQYF.

In its sample, this clonotype was seen many times. The rearrangement joins TRBV29-1 to TRBJ1-1; D might be TRBD1 (5 bases). V was clipped by 4 bases and J by 2 bases, with 11 bases between them. The germline V gene has CDR1 SQVTM and CDR2 ANQGSEA. This CDR3 comprises 13 residues. CDR3 sequence: CSVGQQVNTEAFF. The DNA of the CDR3 is TGCAGCGTTGGTCAACAGGTAAACACTGAAGCTTTCTTT. Filled out from reference TRBV29-1 and TRBJ1-1, the complete variable domain reads SAVISQKPSRDICQRGTSLTIQCQVDSQVTMMFWYRQQPGQSLTLIATANQGSEATYESGFVIDKFPISRPNLTFSTLTVSNMSPEDSSIYLCSVGQQVNTEAFFGQGTRLTVV.

A note on this clonotype: Because the CDR3's place on the DNA is in doubt, the DNA is left out and the CDR3 is given as listed by TCRdb. This rearrangement joins TRBV19 to TRBJ2-7; the D call in the table, TRBD1, was not verified against the DNA. Germline CDR1 reads LNHDA; CDR2 reads SQIVND (reference sequence). The CDR3 is 16 residues long, ends included. The CDR3 sequence is CASSNPGSYYGYTFGF.

The chain links TRBV7-8 to TRBJ2-7, with D perhaps assigned TRBD1 or TRBD2 (5 bases each). The DNA end lines up better with TRBJ2-1; the J call may be wrong. CDR1 is SGHVS, CDR2 FQNEAQ, per germline. The CDR3 spans 13 residues. CDR3 in amino acids: CASSSGVGREQFF. The CDR3 bases are TGTGCCAGCAGCTCCGGTGTGGGACGCGAGCAGTTCTTC.

There are many counts of this clonotype. This chain links TRBV24-1 with TRBJ2-7; 13 bases are a match to TRBD2. In germline, CDR1 is KGHDR, CDR2 SFDVKD. Losses at the gene ends were 7 bases for V and 2 bases for J; bases not matched to a gene: 10. The CDR3 runs 17 residues. The CDR3 here is CATSAPRLAGGTYEQYF. As DNA, the CDR3 is TGTGCCACCAGCGCCCCCAGACTAGCGGGGGGCACCTACGAGCAGTACTTC.

The count of this clonotype is one. The CDR3 DNA reads as TGTGCCAGCAGTTGGACAGGGGAATCCTATGGCTACACCTTC. Amino acid sequence: CASSWTGESYGYTF. The V gene is TRBV12-3 or TRBV12-4, the J gene TRBJ1-2; 9 bases are shared with TRBD1. J lost 4 bases, V lost 4 bases, and 4 bases had no gene match. This CDR3 has 14 residues.

Concerning this clonotype itself: The CDR3 does not end in the conserved phenylalanine or tryptophan, so this is likely a read error. The CDR3 here is CSATPTKGEQYS. Here the CDR3 DNA reads TGCAGTGCTACCCCCACTAAGGGGGAGCAGTACTCC. The chain has TRBV20-1 and TRBJ2-5; tentatively, D is TRBD1 (6 bases). CDR3 length: 12 residues. Trimming left V 4 bases short and J 11 bases short, with 17 bases between. The germline gives CDR1 DFQATT, CDR2 SNEGSKA (reference sequence).

V is TRBV7-6 and J is TRBJ1-4; D unresolved. Trimming left V 5 bases short and J 16 bases short, with 26 bases between. The CDR3 runs 15 residues. Germline V gene data show CDR1 as SGHVS and CDR2 as FNYEAQ. CDR3 amino acids: CASSQRSAGSENQFF. In DNA form, the CDR3 reads TGTGCCAGCAGCCAAAGGAGTGCGGGGAGTGAAAACCAGTTTTTT.

A word on this clonotype: This could be a read error, since a much larger clone is one nucleotide away. The gene calls are TRBV5-1 and TRBJ1-1, with 9 bases lining up with TRBD1. This CDR3 is built from 14 residues. CDR1 and CDR2 (germline): SGHRS, YFSETQ. CDR3 DNA: TGCGCCGGCAGCGAACAGGGGGCTCTCACTGAAGCTTTCTTT. The encoded protein is CAGSEQGALTEAFF.

A word on this clonotype: The CDR3 ends on some other residue instead of the conserved phenylalanine or tryptophan, so this is likely a read error. It is unclear where the CDR3 begins or ends on the DNA, so no DNA is shown, and the CDR3 is as TCRdb lists it. V usage is TRBV20-1 and J usage is TRBJ2-4; the D segment call TRBD2 is taken from the table without a DNA check. In germline, CDR1 is DFQATT, CDR2 SNEGSKA (reference sequence). The CDR3 is 14 amino acids long, termini counted. CDR3 sequence reads: CSASASGGAVAKYL.

This clonotype was seen repeatedly, ten times or more. The gene calls are TRBV6-2 or TRBV6-3 and TRBJ2-7; a weak D match, TRBD1 (5 bases). The CDR3 spans 11 residues. Germline CDR1 reads MNHEY; CDR2 reads SVGEGT. The V end lost 8 bases, the J end lost 2 bases, and 7 bases lay between the germline ends. CDR3: CASSTAYEQYF. For the CDR3, the DNA is TGTGCCAGCTCGACAGCCTACGAGCAGTACTTC.

This clonotype has just one count. One base away lies a much larger clone, so this may be a sequencing read error. The chain links TRBV12-3 or TRBV12-4 to TRBJ2-1; the D is unclear. CDR3 length: 15 amino acids. Trimming cost V 3 bases and J 3 bases, with 12 bases left between them. The CDR3 DNA is TGTGCCAGCAGTTTTCCTGGGCGGATCTACAATGAGCAGTTCTTC. Its translation is CASSFPGRIYNEQFF.

The chain couples TRBV7-9 to TRBJ1-2, with 10 bases that match TRBD1. The ends lost 5 bases at V and 6 bases at J; junction bases unmatched: 12. In germline, CDR1 is SEHNR, CDR2 FQNEAQ (reference sequence). This CDR3 contains 16 residues. The CDR3 protein is CASSTGQGSTSNGYTF. For the CDR3, the DNA is TGTGCCAGCAGCACGGGACAGGGGTCGACTAGTAATGGCTACACCTTC.